The next 3 T cell receptor beta chains were all read from a single sample in a study of early T cells in non-severe SARS-CoV-2 infection (dated by TCRdb to the early 2020s). Libraries came from 5' RACE. Sequencer: NextSeq 500. In TCRdb, the public reads were trimmed at Q25 with fastp and aligned with MiXCR, with productive beta chains retained. Rows with one shared CDR3 protein collapse into an entry with the most common genes and DNA. This sample comprises 25,000 to 35,000 distinct CDR3 sequences, around 3% of them detected only once. The ten largest make up more than 0.55% of the sample. The sequenced material came from whole blood. All receptors come from an adult who was a healthcare worker with PCR-confirmed SARS-CoV-2 infection or an uninfected control (not recorded which).

The genes are TRBV5-4 and TRBJ2-5; D is possibly TRBD1 (5 bases). In germline, CDR1 is SGHNT, CDR2 YYREEE (reference sequence). V shed 1 base and J shed 2 bases, with 12 bases lying between them. This CDR3 contains 15 residues. CDR3 sequence: CASSLIRASQETQYF. The CDR3 DNA reads as TGTGCCAGCAGCTTGATCAGGGCTTCGCAAGAGACCCAGTACTTC.

This clonotype was recorded many times. V is TRBV7-9 and J is TRBJ2-5; D remains ambiguous. The V end was cut by 1 base, the J end by 5 bases, with 14 bases between. The germline CDR1 and CDR2 sequences are SEHNR and FQNEAQ (reference sequence). CDR3 size: 15 residues. CDR3 sequence reads: CASSLGTVIFETQYF. The CDR3 DNA reads as TGTGCCAGCAGCTTAGGGACGGTAATTTTTGAGACCCAGTACTTC.

This clonotype was seen at least ten times. This rearrangement joins TRBV7-9 to TRBJ2-2; D call uncertain. Trimming removed 6 bases from V and 4 bases from J, with 3 bases in between. Germline CDR1 SEHNR, CDR2 FQNEAQ (reference sequence). The CDR3 sequence is 11 residues long. The chain's CDR3 is CASRGTGELFF. DNA for the CDR3: TGTGCCAGCAGGGGCACCGGGGAGCTGTTTTTT.